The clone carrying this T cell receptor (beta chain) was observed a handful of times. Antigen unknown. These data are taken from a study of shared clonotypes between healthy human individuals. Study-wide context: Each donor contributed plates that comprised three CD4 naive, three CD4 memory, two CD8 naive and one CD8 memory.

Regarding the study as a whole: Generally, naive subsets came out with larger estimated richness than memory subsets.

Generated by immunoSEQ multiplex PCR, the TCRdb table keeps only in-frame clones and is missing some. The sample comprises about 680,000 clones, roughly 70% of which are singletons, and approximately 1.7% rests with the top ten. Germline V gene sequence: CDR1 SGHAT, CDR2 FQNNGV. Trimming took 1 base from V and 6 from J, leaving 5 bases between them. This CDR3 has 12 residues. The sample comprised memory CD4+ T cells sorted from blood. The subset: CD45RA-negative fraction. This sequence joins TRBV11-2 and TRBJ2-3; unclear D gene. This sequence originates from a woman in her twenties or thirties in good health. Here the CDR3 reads CASSLAGDTQYF. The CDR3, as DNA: TGTGCCAGCAGCTTAGCAGGTGATACGCAGTATTTT.